These 28 T cell receptor beta chains came from one sample sequenced in a study of T cell responses to AZD1222 COVID-19 vaccine. Some clones are missing from TCRdb's copy, which holds only in-frame ones; the method was immunoSEQ multiplex PCR. Here the sample spans some 180,000 clones, 91% being singletons. The sample consisted of peripheral blood, taken 28 days after the second AZD1222 dose. These receptors were obtained from an adult who received the AZD1222 COVID-19 vaccine.

The chain employs TRBV2 and TRBJ2-5; D is uncertain. CDR3 length: 13 amino acids. The ends were cut back, 10 bases at V and 4 bases at J, with 16 bases in the middle. Germline CDR1 is SNHLY and CDR2 is FYNNEI. CDR3 in DNA: TGTGCCAACGCGGCCGACCTCGGAGAGACCCAGTACTTC. It specifies CANAADLGETQYF.

In its sample, this clone was seen once. The chain has TRBV7-9 and TRBJ2-7; 8 nucleotides agree with TRBD1. In germline, CDR1 is SEHNR, CDR2 FQNEAQ (reference sequence). The V and J ends lost 1 base and 3 bases, in that order; junction bases with no gene match: 5. The CDR3 sequence is 15 residues long. CDR3 region: CASSLVDRALYEQYF. Written as DNA, the CDR3 is TGTGCCAGCAGCTTAGTGGACAGGGCCCTCTACGAGCAGTACTTC.

This clone was detected once. This chain joins TRBV6-5 and TRBJ1-2, with D maybe TRBD1 (6 bases). CDR1 is MNHEY, CDR2 SVGAGI, per germline. The CDR3 contains 14 residues. Trimming pared 7 bases from V and 6 bases from J, leaving 18 bases between. CDR3 sequence reads: CASTPTGGYNGYTF. The CDR3 region has the DNA TGTGCCAGCACCCCGACCGGGGGCTATAATGGCTACACCTTC.

The chain is built from TRBV5-5 and TRBJ2-1; D gene unclear. The V gene's germline CDR1 is SGHKS and CDR2 YYEKEE (reference sequence). Trimming removed 2 bases from V and 7 bases from J, with 7 bases in between. The CDR3 has 12 residues. The CDR3 loop reads CASSFVGNEQFF. CDR3 nucleotides: TGTGCCAGCAGCTTTGTTGGGAATGAGCAGTTCTTC.

The gene calls are TRBV5-5 and TRBJ2-3; D not resolved. V lost 5 bases, J lost 7 bases, and 8 bases lay in between. Germline CDR1 and CDR2: SGHKS and YYEKEE (reference sequence). The CDR3 is 11 residues long. The CDR3 region is CASRRSNTQYF. The CDR3 DNA reads TGTGCCAGCAGACGATCAAATACGCAGTATTTT.

The chain couples TRBV5-5 to TRBJ1-5; D unclear. Germline V gene data show CDR1 as SGHKS and CDR2 as YYEKEE (reference sequence). V was pared by 7 bases and J by 4 bases, with 12 bases between. The CDR3 runs 13 residues. In DNA, the CDR3 is TGTGCCAGCGGAACCGATAGGAATCAGCCCCAGCATTTT. Translating gives CASGTDRNQPQHF. Full variable domain (outside the CDR3, taken from reference TRBV5-5 and TRBJ1-5): DAGVTQSPTHLIKTRGQQVTLRCSPISGHKSVSWYQQVLGQGPQFIFQYYEKEERGRGNFPDRFSARQFPNYSSELNVNALLLGDSALYLCASGTDRNQPQHFGDGTRLSIL.

The J gene is TRBJ1-2, the V gene TRBV29-1; no firm D call. V dropped 4 bases and J dropped 0 bases, with 6 bases sitting between them. This CDR3 region has 12 residues. Germline CDR1 is SQVTM and CDR2 is ANQGSEA. The CDR3 here is CSVGSANYGYTF. The CDR3 DNA reads as TGCAGCGTTGGGTCCGCTAACTATGGCTACACCTTC.

This chain joins TRBV13 and TRBJ2-1, with D perhaps matching TRBD1 (5 bases). There are 15 residues in the CDR3. Germline V gene data show CDR1 as PRHDT and CDR2 as FYEKMQ (reference sequence). V was pared by 4 bases and J by 7 bases, with 17 bases between. CDR3 DNA: TGTGCCAGCAGCTCCCCCGGCAGGGTCGGGAATGAGCAGTTCTTC. As protein: CASSSPGRVGNEQFF.

The chain employs TRBV9 and TRBJ1-4; tentatively, D is TRBD1 (5 bases). Looked up from germline, CDR1 is SGDLS and CDR2 is YYNGEE. Trimming cost V 4 bases and J 3 bases, with 19 bases left between them. The CDR3 spans 17 residues. The DNA of the CDR3 is TGTGCCAGCAGCCTCGATGCGACAGTCCTTCCTAATGAAAAACTGTTTTTT. Translation gives CASSLDATVLPNEKLFF.

The gene calls are TRBV24-1 and TRBJ2-5; D possibly corresponds to TRBD1 (6 bases). The CDR3 contains 17 residues. Germline V CDR1 and CDR2: KGHDR, SFDVKD. V was trimmed by 4 bases and J by 1 base, leaving 18 bases between them. CDR3 protein: CATSDVTTGSLQETQYF. CDR3 nucleotides: TGTGCCACCAGTGACGTTACTACAGGGAGCCTCCAAGAGACCCAGTACTTC.

V gene TRBV29-1 combines with J gene TRBJ1-4, with D unclear. The CDR3 extends over 13 amino acids. The V gene's germline CDR1 is SQVTM and CDR2 ANQGSEA. V dropped 4 bases and J dropped 6 bases, with 12 bases sitting between them. The CDR3 coding sequence is TGCAGCGTTGTACGGCCTCCGTATGAAAAACTGTTTTTT. It codes for CSVVRPPYEKLFF.

The chain uses TRBV10-2 and TRBJ1-5, with D maybe TRBD1 (6 bases). Trimming took 2 bases from V and 6 from J, leaving 11 bases between them. CDR3 length: 14 amino acids. Germline CDR1 reads WSHSY; CDR2 reads SAAADI. This CDR3 reads CASSEQGTSQPQHF. Written as DNA, the CDR3 is TGCGCCAGCAGTGAGCAGGGGACAAGTCAGCCCCAGCATTTT.

About this clone itself: The sample holds other DNA sequences that translate to the same CDR3. The gene calls are TRBV5-4 and TRBJ1-5; D is uncertain. This CDR3 comprises 14 residues. Trimming shortened V by 5 bases and J by 4 bases, and 13 bases separated the two germline ends. Germline CDR1 SGHNT, CDR2 YYREEE (reference sequence). This chain's CDR3 is CASSLAGVNQPQHF. The CDR3 DNA is TGTGCCAGCAGTCTGGCCGGGGTTAATCAGCCCCAGCATTTT.

This chain links TRBV29-1 with TRBJ2-7; tentative D call: TRBD1 (6 bases). Trimming pared 3 bases from V and 4 bases from J, leaving 13 bases between. The CDR3 has 13 amino acids. CDR1 is SQVTM and CDR2 is ANQGSEA in the germline V gene. The CDR3 DNA is TGCAGCGTTGAGAGGGCAGGGGATTACGAGCAGTACTTC. It codes for CSVERAGDYEQYF.

This clone was observed a handful of times. The V call is TRBV3-1 (or the pseudogene TRBV3-2), the J call TRBJ1-6; 11 nucleotides align to TRBD1. The length of the CDR3 is 19 residues. After removal of 1 base from V and 8 bases from J, the junction contained 13 bases not matched to a gene. In germline, CDR1 is LGHDT, CDR2 YNNKEL (reference sequence). For the CDR3, the DNA is TGTGCCAGCAGCCAAGTCCCTCATCCGGGACAGGGGGACGATTCACCCCTCCACTTT. Translated, it gives CASSQVPHPGQGDDSPLHF.

The V and J genes are TRBV30 and TRBJ1-4, with 8 bases that match TRBD1. This CDR3 comprises 15 residues. V trimming: 5 bases; J trimming: 2 bases; junction bases outside the gene matches: 7. Germline V gives CDR1 GTSNPN, CDR2 SVGIG (reference sequence). The chain's CDR3 is CAWSPRTGTNEKLFF. The CDR3 DNA reads as TGTGCCTGGTCCCCCCGGACAGGGACTAATGAAAAACTGTTTTTT.

The genes are TRBV6-5 and TRBJ2-2, with D unclear. Trimming took 5 bases from V and 1 from J, leaving 11 bases between them. The CDR3 contains 15 residues. Germline loops: CDR1 MNHEY, CDR2 SVGAGI. This CDR3 is CASSRPAGNTGELFF. CDR3 sequence (DNA): TGTGCCAGCAGTCGGCCCGCTGGGAACACCGGGGAGCTGTTTTTT.

The chain joins TRBV11-2 to TRBJ2-1; perhaps D is TRBD1 or TRBD2 (6 bases each). Trimming took 2 bases from V and 8 from J, leaving 13 bases between them. Germline V lookup: CDR1 SGHAT, CDR2 FQNNGV. This CDR3 spans 14 amino acids. As DNA, the CDR3 is TGTGCCAGCAGCTTAAGGGGGGCCGTCGATGAGCAGTTCTTC. Amino acid sequence: CASSLRGAVDEQFF.

The V and J genes are TRBV9 and TRBJ1-1, with D possibly being TRBD1 (5 bases). The V gene lost 4 bases and the J gene lost 2 bases, with 21 bases spanning the gap. Germline CDR1 SGDLS, CDR2 YYNGEE. The CDR3 contains 17 residues. CDR3 sequence reads: CASSHSRGRSANTEAFF. CDR3 sequence (DNA): TGTGCCAGCAGCCATTCCCGGGGCAGGAGTGCCAACACTGAAGCTTTCTTT.

The rearrangement joins TRBV5-1 to TRBJ2-7; the D is unclear. Germline assignment: CDR1 SGHRS and CDR2 YFSETQ. V was shortened by 1 base and J by 7 bases, with 6 bases between the two germline ends. CDR3 length: 11 residues. CDR3 loop: CASSLFGEQYF. The DNA of the CDR3 is TGCGCCAGCAGCTTGTTCGGGGAGCAGTACTTC.

The CDR3 DNA reads as TGTGCCATCAGTGAGGAGACAGGGGGAGTTCAGCCCCAGCATTTT. Protein: CAISEETGGVQPQHF. The chain joins TRBV10-3 to TRBJ1-5, with 9 nucleotides matching TRBD1. This CDR3 comprises 15 residues. Trimming removed 2 bases from V and 6 bases from J; junction bases left unmatched: 5. Germline CDR1 reads ENHRY; CDR2 reads SYGVKD.

The rearrangement uses TRBV6-5 and TRBJ1-2; 8 bases map to TRBD1. The CDR3 consists of 15 residues. J gave up 0 bases and V 6 bases, and 6 bases lay outside the gene matches. The germline V gene encodes CDR1 MNHEY and CDR2 SVGAGI. CDR3 sequence reads: CASSDRGGPNYGYTF. The CDR3 region has the DNA TGTGCCAGCAGCGACAGGGGAGGTCCTAACTATGGCTACACCTTC.

The genes are TRBV4-2 and TRBJ2-1; the match to TRBD1 covers 10 bases. Trimming at V came to 1 base and at J to 12 bases, leaving 9 bases not matched to a gene. The CDR3 is 15 residues long. The germline V gene has CDR1 LGHNA and CDR2 YNFKEQ. This CDR3 reads CASSQGDRGISGQFF. The DNA for the CDR3 is TGTGCCAGCAGCCAAGGGGACAGGGGAATTAGCGGGCAGTTCTTC.

This chain joins TRBV6-5 and TRBJ2-5, with TRBD1 identical over 8 bases. The germline V gene encodes CDR1 MNHEY and CDR2 SVGAGI. V lost 6 bases, J lost 3 bases, and 3 bases stayed unmatched. The CDR3 is 13 residues long. CDR3 protein: CASRGTGKETQYF. The DNA of the CDR3 is TGTGCCAGCAGGGGGACAGGAAAAGAGACCCAGTACTTC.

The rearrangement joins TRBV6-5 to TRBJ1-6, with no clear D. Germline CDR1 MNHEY, CDR2 SVGAGI. With 4 bases removed from V and 10 bases from J, the gap between germline ends came to 14 bases. This CDR3 contains 14 residues. Here the CDR3 reads CASSLTVMGSPLHF. DNA of the CDR3: TGTGCCAGCAGTTTGACGGTGATGGGGTCACCCCTCCACTTT.

This chain links TRBV30 with TRBJ1-5; a weak D match, TRBD1 (5 bases). Trimming stripped 2 bases from V and 5 bases from J, with 16 bases between. Germline CDR1 GTSNPN, CDR2 SVGIG (reference sequence). The CDR3 covers 15 residues. The CDR3 reads CAWSMGPGFYQPQHF. In DNA, the CDR3 is TGTGCCTGGAGTATGGGACCGGGGTTTTATCAGCCCCAGCATTTT.

The rearrangement uses TRBV21-1 and TRBJ1-2. TRBV21-1 is recorded as a pseudogene. CDR3 size: 16 residues. CDR3 in amino acids: CASSPRGPPRPYGYTF. CDR3 bases: TGTGCCAGCAGCCCTCGGGGCCCTCCAAGGCCCTATGGCTACACCTTC.

This chain links TRBV27 with TRBJ2-3; D may be TRBD1 (5 bases). CDR3 length: 15 residues. V lost 1 base to trimming and J lost 5 bases, with 13 bases between them. Germline V gene sequence: CDR1 MNHEY, CDR2 SMNVEV (reference sequence). The CDR3 spells CASSLLGVQGDTQYF. CDR3 in DNA: TGTGCCAGCAGTTTATTAGGGGTTCAGGGAGATACGCAGTATTTT.